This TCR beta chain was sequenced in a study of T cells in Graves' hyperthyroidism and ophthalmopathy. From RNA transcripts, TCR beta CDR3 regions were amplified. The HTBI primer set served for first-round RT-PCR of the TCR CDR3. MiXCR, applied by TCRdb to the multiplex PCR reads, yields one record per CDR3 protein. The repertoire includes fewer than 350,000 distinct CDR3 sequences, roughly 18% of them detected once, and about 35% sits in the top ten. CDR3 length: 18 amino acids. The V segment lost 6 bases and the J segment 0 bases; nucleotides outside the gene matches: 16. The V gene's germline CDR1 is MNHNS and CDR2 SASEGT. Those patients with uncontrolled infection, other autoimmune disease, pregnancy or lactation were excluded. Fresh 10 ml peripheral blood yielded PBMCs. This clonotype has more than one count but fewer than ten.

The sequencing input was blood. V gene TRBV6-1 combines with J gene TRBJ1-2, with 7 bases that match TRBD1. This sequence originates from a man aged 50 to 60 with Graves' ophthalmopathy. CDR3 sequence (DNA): TGTGCCAGCAGCCCTTATATCGGGACAGCTTTAGCTAACTATGGCTACACCTTC. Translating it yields CASSPYIGTALANYGYTF.